These 10 T cell receptor beta chains originate from one sample sequenced in a study of T cell responses to AZD1222 COVID-19 vaccine. The assay was immunoSEQ multiplex PCR, and TCRdb's table has in-frame clones only and misses some. This sample has roughly 110,000 clones, with less than 95% found just once. Sequenced material: peripheral blood, taken 28 days after the second AZD1222 dose. The receptor set was obtained from an adult who received the AZD1222 COVID-19 vaccine.

The genes are TRBV5-1 and TRBJ1-2, with D possibly being TRBD1 (5 bases). The germline V gene encodes CDR1 SGHRS and CDR2 YFSETQ. This CDR3 is built from 16 residues. V shed 0 bases and J shed 2 bases, with 14 bases lying between them. The chain's CDR3 is CASSLVSGEANYGYTF. The CDR3 region has the DNA TGCGCCAGCAGCTTGGTATCGGGGGAGGCGAACTATGGCTACACCTTC.

The V and J genes are TRBV2 and TRBJ1-4, with TRBD1 matching over 8 bases. CDR1 is SNHLY, CDR2 FYNNEI, per germline. The CDR3 extends over 15 amino acids. Trimming took 6 bases from V and 2 from J; bases not matched to a gene: 5. The CDR3 region is CASSAQGGTNEKLFF. The CDR3 DNA sequence: TGTGCCAGCAGCGCACAGGGGGGGACTAATGAAAAACTGTTTTTT.

The chain has TRBV11-2 and TRBJ2-2; either TRBD1 or TRBD2 may fit D (5 bases each). V was pared by 5 bases and J by 5 bases, with 15 bases between. The germline gives CDR1 SGHAT, CDR2 FQNNGV. The CDR3 extends over 15 amino acids. CDR3 sequence (DNA): TGTGCCAGCAGCCCCCGAGGGGCTGAGACCGGGGAGCTGTTTTTT. This encodes CASSPRGAETGELFF.

This clone has just one count. The chain's CDR3 is CASISPLHF. The CDR3 coding sequence is TGTGCCAGCATTTCACCCCTCCACTTT. The rearrangement joins TRBV7-3 to TRBJ1-6; D gene unclear. The CDR3 loop spans 9 amino acids. V was trimmed by 7 bases and J by 9 bases, leaving 1 base between them. Per the germline V gene, CDR1 is SGHTA and CDR2 is FQGTGA.

The chain is built from TRBV18 and TRBJ2-5; tentative D call: TRBD1 (6 bases). CDR3 length equals 14 residues. Germline V CDR1 and CDR2: KGHSH, LQKENI. The ends were cut back, 3 bases at V and 5 bases at J, with 13 bases in the middle. The CDR3 sequence: CASSPRGSGETQYF. The CDR3 nucleotides are TGTGCCAGCTCACCCAGGGGCTCGGGTGAGACCCAGTACTTC.

The chain is built from TRBV7-2 and TRBJ1-3, with no clear D. Looked up from germline, CDR1 is SGHTA and CDR2 is FQGNSA. Trimming cost V 5 bases and J 4 bases, with 18 bases left between them. The CDR3 extends over 16 amino acids. CDR3 DNA sequence: TGTGCCAGCAGCCTAACTCGACCGGGGAGGGGAAACACCATATATTTT. As protein: CASSLTRPGRGNTIYF.

The genes are TRBV19 and TRBJ2-7, with a weak D call TRBD2 (5 bases). The V and J ends lost 5 bases and 5 bases respectively, with 13 bases between them. The CDR3 runs to 13 residues. CDR1 is LNHDA and CDR2 is SQIVND in the germline V gene (reference sequence). The CDR3 region is CASSDYGVDEQYF. CDR3 bases: TGTGCCAGTAGTGACTACGGGGTGGACGAGCAGTACTTC.

This sequence joins TRBV5-5 and TRBJ1-2; TRBD1 might be the D (5 bases). Between the trimmed V and J ends, which lost 0 bases and 5 bases, there was a span of 14 bases. Germline V lookup: CDR1 SGHKS, CDR2 YYEKEE (reference sequence). This CDR3 is 15 amino acids long. CDR3: CASSLVRGVSYGYTF. DNA of the CDR3: TGTGCCAGCAGCTTGGTTAGGGGAGTAAGTTATGGCTACACCTTC.

The chain carries TRBV12-3 or TRBV12-4 and TRBJ2-3; D is uncertain. The CDR3 spans 13 residues. V gave up 3 bases and J gave up 2 bases, with 6 bases separating them. The CDR3 nucleotides are TGTGCCAGCAGTTTTGCTAACACAGATACGCAGTATTTT. This sequence encodes CASSFANTDTQYF.

The chain couples TRBV6-5 to TRBJ1-5; no firm D call. Germline V gene data show CDR1 as MNHEY and CDR2 as SVGAGI. V lost 6 bases to trimming and J lost 7 bases, with 13 bases between them. The CDR3 extends over 13 amino acids. CDR3 sequence (DNA): TGTGCCAGCAGGGGAGGTTTGGGACAGCCCCAGCATTTT. It yields the protein CASRGGLGQPQHF.